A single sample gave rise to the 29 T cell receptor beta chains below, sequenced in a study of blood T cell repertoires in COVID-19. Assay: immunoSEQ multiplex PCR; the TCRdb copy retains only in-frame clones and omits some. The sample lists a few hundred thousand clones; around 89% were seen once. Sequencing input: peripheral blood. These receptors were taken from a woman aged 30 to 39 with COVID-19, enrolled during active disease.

CDR3 residues: CASSSIYGQGNGYTF. DNA of the CDR3: TGTGCCAGCAGTTCAATCTACGGACAGGGGAACGGCTACACCTTC. The chain combines TRBV6-5 with TRBJ1-2; 9 nucleotides line up with TRBD1. This CDR3 is built from 15 residues. Germline trimming cut 4 bases from V and 8 bases from J; bases unmatched to any gene: 11. The germline V gene encodes CDR1 MNHEY and CDR2 SVGAGI.

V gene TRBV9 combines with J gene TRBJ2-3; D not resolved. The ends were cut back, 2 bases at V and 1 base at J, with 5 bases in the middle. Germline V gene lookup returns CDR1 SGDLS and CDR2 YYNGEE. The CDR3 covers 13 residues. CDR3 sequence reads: CASSVIRTDTQYF. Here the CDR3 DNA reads TGTGCCAGCAGCGTTATTCGCACAGATACGCAGTATTTT.

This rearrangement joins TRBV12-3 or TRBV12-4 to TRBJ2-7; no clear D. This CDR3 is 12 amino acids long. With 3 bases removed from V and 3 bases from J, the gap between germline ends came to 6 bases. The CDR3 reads CASSFRVYEQYF. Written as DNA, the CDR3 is TGTGCCAGCAGTTTCCGCGTCTACGAGCAGTACTTC.

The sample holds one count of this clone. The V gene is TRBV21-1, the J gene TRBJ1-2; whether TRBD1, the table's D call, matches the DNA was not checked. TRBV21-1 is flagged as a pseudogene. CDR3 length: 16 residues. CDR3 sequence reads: CASSKATGVLNYGYTF. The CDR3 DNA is TGTGCCAGCAGCAAAGCGACAGGGGTACTTAACTATGGCTACACCTTC.

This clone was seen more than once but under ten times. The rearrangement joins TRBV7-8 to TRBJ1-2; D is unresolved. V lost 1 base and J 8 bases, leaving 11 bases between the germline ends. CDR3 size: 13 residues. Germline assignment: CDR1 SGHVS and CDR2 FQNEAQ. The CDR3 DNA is TGTGCCAGCAGCTTAGTTTCGGCGGGAGGCTACACCTTC. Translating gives CASSLVSAGGYTF.

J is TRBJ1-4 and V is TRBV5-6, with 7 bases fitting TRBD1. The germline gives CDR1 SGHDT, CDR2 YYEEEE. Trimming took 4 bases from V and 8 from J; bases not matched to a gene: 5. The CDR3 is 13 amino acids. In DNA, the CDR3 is TGTGCCAGCAGCCGGGACAGCCGGGAAAAACTGTTTTTT. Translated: CASSRDSREKLFF. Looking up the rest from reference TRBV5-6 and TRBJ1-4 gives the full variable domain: DAGVTQSPTHLIKTRGQQVTLRCSPKSGHDTVSWYQQALGQGPQFIFQYYEEEERQRGNFPDRFSGHQFPNYSSELNVNALLLGDSALYLCASSRDSREKLFFGSGTQLSVL.

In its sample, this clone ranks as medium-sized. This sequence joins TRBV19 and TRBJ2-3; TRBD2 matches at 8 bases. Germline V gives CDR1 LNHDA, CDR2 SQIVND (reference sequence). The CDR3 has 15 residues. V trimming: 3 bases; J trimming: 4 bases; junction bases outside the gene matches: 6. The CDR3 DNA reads TGTGCCAGTAGTATCTCGGGACTAGATTCAGATACGCAGTATTTT. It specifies CASSISGLDSDTQYF.

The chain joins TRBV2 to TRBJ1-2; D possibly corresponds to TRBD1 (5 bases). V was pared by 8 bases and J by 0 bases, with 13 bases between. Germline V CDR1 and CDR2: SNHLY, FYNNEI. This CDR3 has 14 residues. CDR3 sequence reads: CASVTDTPNYGYTF. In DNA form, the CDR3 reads TGTGCCAGCGTGACGGACACCCCTAACTATGGCTACACCTTC.

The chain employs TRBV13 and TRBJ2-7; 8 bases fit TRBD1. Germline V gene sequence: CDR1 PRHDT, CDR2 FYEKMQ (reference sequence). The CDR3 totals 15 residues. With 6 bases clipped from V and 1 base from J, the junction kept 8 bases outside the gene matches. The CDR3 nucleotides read TGTGCCAGCAGAGGCGACAGGGGAGGATCCTACGAGCAGTACTTC. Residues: CASRGDRGGSYEQYF.

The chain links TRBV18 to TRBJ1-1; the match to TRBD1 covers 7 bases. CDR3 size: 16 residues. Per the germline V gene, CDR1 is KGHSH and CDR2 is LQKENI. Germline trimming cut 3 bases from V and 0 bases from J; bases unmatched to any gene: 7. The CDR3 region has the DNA TGTGCCAGCTCACCGTTTACAGGGGACATGAACACTGAAGCTTTCTTT. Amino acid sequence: CASSPFTGDMNTEAFF.

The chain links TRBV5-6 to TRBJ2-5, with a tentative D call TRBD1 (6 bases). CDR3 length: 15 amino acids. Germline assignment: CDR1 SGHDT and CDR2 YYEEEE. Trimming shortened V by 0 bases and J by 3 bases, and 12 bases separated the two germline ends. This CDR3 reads CASSLERTVEETQYF. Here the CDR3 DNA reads TGTGCCAGCAGCTTGGAGCGGACAGTGGAAGAGACCCAGTACTTC.

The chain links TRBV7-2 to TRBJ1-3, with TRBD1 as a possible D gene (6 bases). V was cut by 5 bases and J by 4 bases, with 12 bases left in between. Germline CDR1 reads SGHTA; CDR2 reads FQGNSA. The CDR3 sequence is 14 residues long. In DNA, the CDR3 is TGTGCCAGCAGCAGACGGACAGTCGGAAACACCATATATTTT. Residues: CASSRRTVGNTIYF.

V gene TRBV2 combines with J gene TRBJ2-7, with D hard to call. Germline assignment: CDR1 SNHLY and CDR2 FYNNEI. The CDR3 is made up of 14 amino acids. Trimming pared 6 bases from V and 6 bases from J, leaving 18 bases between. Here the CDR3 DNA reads TGTGCCAGCAGGGCGACTGGCCCCTCTGGCGAGCAGTACGTC. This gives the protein CASRATGPSGEQYV.

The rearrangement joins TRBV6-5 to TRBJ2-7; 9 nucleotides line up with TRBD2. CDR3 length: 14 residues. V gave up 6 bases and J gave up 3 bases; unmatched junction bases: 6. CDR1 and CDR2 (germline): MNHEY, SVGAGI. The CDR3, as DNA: TGTGCCAGCAGGGAGACTAGCGGCCTCTACGAGCAGTACGTC. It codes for CASRETSGLYEQYV.

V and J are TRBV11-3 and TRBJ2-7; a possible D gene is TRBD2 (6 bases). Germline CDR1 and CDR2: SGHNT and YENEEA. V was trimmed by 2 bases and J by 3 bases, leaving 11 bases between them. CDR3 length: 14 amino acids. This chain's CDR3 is CASSLTPTSYEQYV. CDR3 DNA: TGTGCCAGCAGCTTAACCCCGACTAGCTACGAGCAGTACGTC.

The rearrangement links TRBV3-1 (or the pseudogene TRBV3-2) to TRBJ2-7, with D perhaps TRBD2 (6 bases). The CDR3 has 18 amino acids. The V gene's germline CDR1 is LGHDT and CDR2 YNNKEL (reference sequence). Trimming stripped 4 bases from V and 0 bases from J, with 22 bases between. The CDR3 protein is CASSPRRGVPNNSYEQYF. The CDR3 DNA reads TGTGCCAGCAGCCCCCGGAGGGGAGTACCAAATAACTCCTACGAGCAGTACTTC.

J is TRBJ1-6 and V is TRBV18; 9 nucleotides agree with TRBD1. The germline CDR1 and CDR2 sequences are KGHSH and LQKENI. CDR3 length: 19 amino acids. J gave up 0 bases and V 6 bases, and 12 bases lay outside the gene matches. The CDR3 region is CASSPRPGQGISYNSPLHF. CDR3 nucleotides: TGTGCCAGCTCGCCCCGCCCGGGACAGGGAATCTCCTATAATTCACCCCTCCACTTT.

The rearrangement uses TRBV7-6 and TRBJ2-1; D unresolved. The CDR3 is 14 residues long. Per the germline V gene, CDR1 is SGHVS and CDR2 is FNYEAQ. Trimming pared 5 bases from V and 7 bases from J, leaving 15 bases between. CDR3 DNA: TGTGCCAGCAGCAGTAGCCTCCTGGTGAATGAGCAGTTCTTC. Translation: CASSSSLLVNEQFF.

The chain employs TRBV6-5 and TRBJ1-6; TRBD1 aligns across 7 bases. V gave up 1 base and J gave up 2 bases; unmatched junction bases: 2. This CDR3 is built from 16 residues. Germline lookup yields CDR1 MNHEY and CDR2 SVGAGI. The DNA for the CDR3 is TGTGCCAGCAGTTACTACAGGGGAACCTATAATTCACCCCTCCACTTT. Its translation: CASSYYRGTYNSPLHF.

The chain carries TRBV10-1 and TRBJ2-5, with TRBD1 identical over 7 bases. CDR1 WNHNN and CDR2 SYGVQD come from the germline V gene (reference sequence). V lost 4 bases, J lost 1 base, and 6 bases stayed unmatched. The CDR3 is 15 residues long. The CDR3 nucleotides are TGCGCCAGCAGTGCGGACCGACAGGGCCAAGAGACCCAGTACTTC. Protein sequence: CASSADRQGQETQYF.

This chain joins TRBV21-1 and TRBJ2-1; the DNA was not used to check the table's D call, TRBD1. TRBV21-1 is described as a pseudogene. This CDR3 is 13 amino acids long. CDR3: CASFGRVYNEQFF. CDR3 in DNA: TGTGCCAGCTTTGGCAGGGTCTACAATGAGCAGTTCTTC.

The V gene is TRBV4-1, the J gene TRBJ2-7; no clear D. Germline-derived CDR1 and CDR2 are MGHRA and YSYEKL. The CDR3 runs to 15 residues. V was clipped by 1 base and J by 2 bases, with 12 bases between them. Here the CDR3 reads CASSQAAGPPYEQYV. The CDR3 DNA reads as TGCGCCAGCAGCCAAGCGGCAGGTCCACCCTACGAGCAGTACGTC.

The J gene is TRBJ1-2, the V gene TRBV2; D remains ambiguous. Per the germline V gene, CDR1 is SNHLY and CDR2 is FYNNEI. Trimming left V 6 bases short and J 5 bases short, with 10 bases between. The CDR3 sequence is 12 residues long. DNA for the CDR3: TGTGCCAGCAGGGTGGACTATTATGGCTACACCTTC. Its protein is CASRVDYYGYTF.

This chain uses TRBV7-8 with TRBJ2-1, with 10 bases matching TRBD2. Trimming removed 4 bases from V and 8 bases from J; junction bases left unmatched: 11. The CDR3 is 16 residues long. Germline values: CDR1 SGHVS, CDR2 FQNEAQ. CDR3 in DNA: TGTGCCAGCAGCTACCACCTTGAAGCGGGGGGGTATGAGCAGTTCTTC. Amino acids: CASSYHLEAGGYEQFF.

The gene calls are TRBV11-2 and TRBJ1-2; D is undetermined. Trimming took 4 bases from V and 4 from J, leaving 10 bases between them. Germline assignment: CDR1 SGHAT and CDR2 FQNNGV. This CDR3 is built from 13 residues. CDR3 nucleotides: TGTGCCAGCAGCTCCCCCTCCTCCTATGGCTACACCTTC. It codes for CASSSPSSYGYTF.

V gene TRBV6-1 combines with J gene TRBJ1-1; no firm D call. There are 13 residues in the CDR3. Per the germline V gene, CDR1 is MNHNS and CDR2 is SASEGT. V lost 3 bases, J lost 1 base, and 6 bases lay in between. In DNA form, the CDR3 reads TGTGCCAGCAGTGAGGGGAGGAACACTGAAGCTTTCTTT. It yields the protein CASSEGRNTEAFF.

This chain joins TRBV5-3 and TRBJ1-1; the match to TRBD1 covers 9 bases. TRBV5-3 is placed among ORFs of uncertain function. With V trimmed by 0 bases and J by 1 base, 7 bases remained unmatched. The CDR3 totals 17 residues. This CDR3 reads CARSLVGATGGNTEAFF. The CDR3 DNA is TGTGCCAGAAGCTTGGTAGGGGCGACAGGGGGGAACACTGAAGCTTTCTTT.

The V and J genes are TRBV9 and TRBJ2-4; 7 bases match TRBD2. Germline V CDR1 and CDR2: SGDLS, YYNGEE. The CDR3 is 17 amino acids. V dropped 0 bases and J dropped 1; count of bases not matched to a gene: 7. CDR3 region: CASSVESGAWAKNIQYF. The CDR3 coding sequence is TGTGCCAGCAGCGTAGAAAGCGGGGCGTGGGCCAAAAACATTCAGTACTTC.

CDR3 bases: TGTGCCAGCAGCGAAACCGGGACAGGGTTCCTGGGCTATGGCTACACCTTC. It yields the protein CASSETGTGFLGYGYTF. The rearrangement links TRBV3-1 (or the pseudogene TRBV3-2) to TRBJ1-2; TRBD1 agrees at 9 bases. The junction had 14 bases not matched to a gene; V was cut back by 5 bases and J by 4 bases. CDR3 length equals 17 residues. CDR1 is LGHDT and CDR2 is YNNKEL in the germline V gene (reference sequence).